This T cell receptor beta chain is from a study of CD8+ T cells in alopecia areata. Study-wide results and caveats: Lesional scalp, especially alopecia totalis/universalis, showed higher clonality than normal scalp.

The CDR3 runs to 11 residues. The V gene lost 8 bases and the J gene lost 6 bases, with 10 bases spanning the gap. Germline assignment: CDR1 MNHNY and CDR2 SVGAGI (reference sequence). As concerns this clone: Its antigen is still unknown.

TCR sequencing used cDNA made by reverse transcription of extracted RNA. Assay: immunoSEQ multiplex PCR; the TCRdb copy retains only in-frame clones and omits some. Here the sample spans under 250,000 clones, just over 55% being singletons. This TCR derives from a human donor in good health. Input material: CD8+ T cells sorted from blood. The genes are TRBV6-6 and TRBJ1-2; D is perhaps TRBD1 (6 bases). In nucleotides, the CDR3 is TGTGCCAGCTTACAGGGCGATGGCTACACCTTC. Its translation is CASLQGDGYTF.